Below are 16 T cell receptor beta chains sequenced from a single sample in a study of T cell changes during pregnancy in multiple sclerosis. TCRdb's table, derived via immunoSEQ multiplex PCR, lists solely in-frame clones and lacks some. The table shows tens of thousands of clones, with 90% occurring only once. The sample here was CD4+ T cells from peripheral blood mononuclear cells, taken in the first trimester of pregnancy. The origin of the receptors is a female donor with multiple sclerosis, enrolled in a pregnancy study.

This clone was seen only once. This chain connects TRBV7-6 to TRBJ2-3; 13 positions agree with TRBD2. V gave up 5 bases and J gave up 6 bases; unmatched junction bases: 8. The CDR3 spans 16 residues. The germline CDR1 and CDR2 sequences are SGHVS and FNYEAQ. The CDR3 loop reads CASSVTSGGFMDTQYF. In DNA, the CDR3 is TGTGCCAGCAGCGTGACTAGCGGGGGGTTCATGGATACGCAGTATTTT.

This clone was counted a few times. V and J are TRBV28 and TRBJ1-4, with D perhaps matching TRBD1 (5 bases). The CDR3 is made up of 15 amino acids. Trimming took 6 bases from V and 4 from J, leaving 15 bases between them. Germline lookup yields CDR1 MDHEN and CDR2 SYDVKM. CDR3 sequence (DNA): TGTGCCAGCAGGGCGTTAGGGGCTGGTAATGAAAAACTGTTTTTT. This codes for CASRALGAGNEKLFF.

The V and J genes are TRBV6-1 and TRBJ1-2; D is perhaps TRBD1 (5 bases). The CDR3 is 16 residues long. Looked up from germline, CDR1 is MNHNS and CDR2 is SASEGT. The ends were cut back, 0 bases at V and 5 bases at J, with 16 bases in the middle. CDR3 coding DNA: TGTGCCAGCAGTGAAGCGCTTCTCGGGGGTTGGTATGGCTACACCTTC. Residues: CASSEALLGGWYGYTF.

The CDR3 sequence is CASSLVQGGSGGELFF. The CDR3 coding sequence is TGTGCCAGCAGCTTAGTGCAGGGGGGCTCGGGCGGGGAGCTGTTTTTT. The chain joins TRBV7-8 to TRBJ2-2, with D possibly TRBD1 on 7 matching bases. The CDR3 loop spans 16 amino acids. CDR1 SGHVS and CDR2 FQNEAQ come from the germline V gene. V gave up 1 base and J gave up 7 bases, with 16 bases separating them.

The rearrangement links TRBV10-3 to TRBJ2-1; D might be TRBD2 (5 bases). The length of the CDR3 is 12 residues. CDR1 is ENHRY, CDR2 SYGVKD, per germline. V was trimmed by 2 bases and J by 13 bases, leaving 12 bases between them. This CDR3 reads CAISEEGSTQFF. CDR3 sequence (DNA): TGTGCCATCAGTGAGGAGGGCTCGACCCAGTTCTTC.

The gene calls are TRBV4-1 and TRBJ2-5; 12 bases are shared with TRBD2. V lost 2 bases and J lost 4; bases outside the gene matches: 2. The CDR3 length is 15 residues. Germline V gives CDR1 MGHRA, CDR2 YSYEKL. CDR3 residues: CASSQLTSGRETQYF. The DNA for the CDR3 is TGCGCCAGCAGCCAATTGACTAGCGGGAGAGAGACCCAGTACTTC.

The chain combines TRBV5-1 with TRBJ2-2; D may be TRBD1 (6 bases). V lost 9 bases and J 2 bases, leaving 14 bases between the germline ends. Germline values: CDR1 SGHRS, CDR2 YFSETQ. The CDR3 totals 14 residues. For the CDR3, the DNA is TGCGCCACGTCAGGGGCGCCAAACACCGGGGAGCTGTTTTTT. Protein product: CATSGAPNTGELFF. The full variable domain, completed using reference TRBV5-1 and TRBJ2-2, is KAGVTQTPRYLIKTRGQQVTLSCSPISGHRSVSWYQQTPGQGLQFLFEYFSETQRNKGNFPGRFSGRQFSNSRSEMNVSTLELGDSALYLCATSGAPNTGELFFGEGSRLTVL.

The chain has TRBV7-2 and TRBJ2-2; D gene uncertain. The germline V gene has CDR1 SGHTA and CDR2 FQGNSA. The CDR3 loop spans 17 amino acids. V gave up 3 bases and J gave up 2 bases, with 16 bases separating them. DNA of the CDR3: TGTGCCAGCAGCTTGGTCGCTTCTCCTGGCAACACCGGGGAGCTGTTTTTT. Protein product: CASSLVASPGNTGELFF.

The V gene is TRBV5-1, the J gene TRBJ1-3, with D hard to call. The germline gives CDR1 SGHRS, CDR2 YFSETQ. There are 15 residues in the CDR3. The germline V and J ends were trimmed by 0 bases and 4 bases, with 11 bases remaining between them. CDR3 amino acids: CASSLVWGAGNTIYF. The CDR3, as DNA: TGCGCCAGCAGCTTGGTGTGGGGAGCCGGAAACACCATATATTTT. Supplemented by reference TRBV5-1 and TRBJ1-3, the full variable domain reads KAGVTQTPRYLIKTRGQQVTLSCSPISGHRSVSWYQQTPGQGLQFLFEYFSETQRNKGNFPGRFSGRQFSNSRSEMNVSTLELGDSALYLCASSLVWGAGNTIYFGEGSWLTVV.

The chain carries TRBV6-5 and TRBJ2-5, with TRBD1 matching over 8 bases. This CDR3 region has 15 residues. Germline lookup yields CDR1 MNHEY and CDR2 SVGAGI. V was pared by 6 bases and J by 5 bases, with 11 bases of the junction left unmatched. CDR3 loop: CASRETGTGWETQYF. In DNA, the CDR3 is TGTGCCAGCAGGGAAACCGGGACAGGATGGGAGACCCAGTACTTC.

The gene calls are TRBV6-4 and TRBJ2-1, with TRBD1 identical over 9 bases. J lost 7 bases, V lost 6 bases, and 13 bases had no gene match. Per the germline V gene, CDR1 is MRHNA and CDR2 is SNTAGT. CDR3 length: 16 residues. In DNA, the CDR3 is TGTGCCAGCAGCCCCTTGGGGACAGGGAGGCGGAATGAGCAGTTCTTC. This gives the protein CASSPLGTGRRNEQFF.

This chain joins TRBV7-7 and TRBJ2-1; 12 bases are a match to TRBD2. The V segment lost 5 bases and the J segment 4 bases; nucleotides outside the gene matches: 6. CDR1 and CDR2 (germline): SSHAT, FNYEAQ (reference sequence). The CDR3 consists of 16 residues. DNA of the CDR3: TGTGCCAGCAGCGCCATCACTAGCGGGGGGTACAATGAGCAGTTCTTC. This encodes CASSAITSGGYNEQFF.

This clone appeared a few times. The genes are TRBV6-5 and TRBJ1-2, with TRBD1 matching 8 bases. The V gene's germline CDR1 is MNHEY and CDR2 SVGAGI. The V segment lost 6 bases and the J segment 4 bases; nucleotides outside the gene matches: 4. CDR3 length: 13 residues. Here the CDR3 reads CASRRTGPYGYTF. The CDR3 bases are TGTGCCAGCAGGAGGACAGGGCCCTATGGCTACACCTTC.

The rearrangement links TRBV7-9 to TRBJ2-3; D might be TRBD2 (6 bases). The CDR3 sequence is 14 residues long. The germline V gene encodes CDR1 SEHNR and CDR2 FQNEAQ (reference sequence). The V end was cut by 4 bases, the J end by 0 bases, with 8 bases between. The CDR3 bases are TGTGCCAGCAGCTCTCTAGCGAGCACAGATACGCAGTATTTT. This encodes CASSSLASTDTQYF.

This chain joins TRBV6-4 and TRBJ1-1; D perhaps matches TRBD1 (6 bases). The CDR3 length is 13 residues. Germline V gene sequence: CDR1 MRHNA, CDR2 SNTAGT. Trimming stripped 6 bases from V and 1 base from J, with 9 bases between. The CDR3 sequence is CASSQTGNTEAFF. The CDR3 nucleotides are TGTGCCAGCAGCCAGACAGGGAACACTGAAGCTTTCTTT.

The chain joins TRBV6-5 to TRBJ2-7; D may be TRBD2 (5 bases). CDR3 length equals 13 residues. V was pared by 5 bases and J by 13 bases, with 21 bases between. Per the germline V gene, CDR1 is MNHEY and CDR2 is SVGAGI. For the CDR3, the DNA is TGTGCCAGCAGTACACTCCAGGAGTCTGGACTCTACTTC. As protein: CASSTLQESGLYF.